The rows below give T cell receptor beta chains drawn from one sample of a study of blood T cell repertoires in COVID-19. Repertoires were generated with immunoSEQ multiplex PCR, while TCRdb's copy carries only in-frame clones and drops some. The repertoire holds around 700,000 clones, with 90% as singletons. Sequenced sample: peripheral blood. Receptor source: a woman between 18 and 30 years old with acute or convalescent COVID-19. Each CDR3 is given with its conserved first and last residue. The D gene is left open where the match is weak. Some rows have no size entry. The others give once, few or many, or a class for an expanded clone.

size	V	J	D	length	CDR3	DNA
.	TRBV5-4	TRBJ2-2	TRBD1	15	CASSQDRGVTGELFF	TGTGCCAGCAGCCAAGACAGGGGAGTTACCGGGGAGCTGTTTTTT
.	TRBV4-3	TRBJ1-5	.	15	CASSQDGYSNQPQHF	TGCGCCAGCAGCCAAGACGGGTATAGCAATCAGCCCCAGCATTTT
.	TRBV7-3	TRBJ1-1	TRBD1	13	CASSLTRGQEAFF	TGTGCCAGCAGCTTAACCCGGGGACAGGAAGCTTTCTTT
.	TRBV6-5	TRBJ2-5	.	15	CASSYRTGVGETQYF	TGTGCCAGCAGTTACAGGACGGGAGTTGGTGAGACCCAGTACTTC
.	TRBV19	TRBJ1-4	.	15	CASSIGWTVNEKLFF	TGTGCCAGTAGTATAGGATGGACAGTTAATGAAAAACTGTTTTTT
.	TRBV5-8	TRBJ1-3	.	13	CASSLAPWGQGNF	.
.	TRBV29-1	TRBJ2-3	TRBD1	14	CSVGTGQITDTQYF	TGCAGCGTTGGTACGGGACAGATCACAGATACGCAGTATTTT
.	TRBV7-2	TRBJ1-5	.	17	CASSLFRDLYSNQPQHF	TGTGCCAGCAGCTTATTCAGGGATCTTTATAGCAATCAGCCCCAGCATTTT
.	TRBV4-1	TRBJ2-7	TRBD2	16	CASSQVERGASYEQYF	TGCGCCAGCAGCCAAGTTGAGCGGGGGGCATCCTACGAGCAGTACTTC
.	TRBV4-2	TRBJ1-1	TRBD1	16	CASSQLGQGAKTEAFF	TGTGCCAGCAGCCAACTAGGACAGGGGGCAAAGACTGAAGCTTTCTTT
.	TRBV7-9	TRBJ2-1	.	12	CASSFDRTEQFF	TGTGCCAGCAGCTTTGACAGGACTGAGCAGTTCTTC
.	TRBV28	TRBJ2-7	TRBD1	15	CASSLRDRGTYEQYF	TGTGCCAGCAGTTTAAGAGACAGGGGAACATACGAGCAGTACTTC
.	TRBV19	TRBJ1-2	.	11	CASSRGGSYTF	TGTGCCAGTAGTCGTGGGGGGAGCTACACCTTC
.	TRBV7-3	TRBJ1-1	.	15	CASSLAVRSNTEAFF	TGTGCCAGCAGCTTAGCGGTCCGGTCTAACACTGAAGCTTTCTTT
.	TRBV21-1	TRBJ2-4	.	17	CAVGTGNAIVAKNIQYF	.
once	TRBV6-5	TRBJ1-1	.	16	CASSYSGGGYDTEAFF	TGTGCCAGCAGTTACTCAGGGGGTGGGTATGACACTGAAGCTTTCTTT
.	TRBV7-3	TRBJ2-1	TRBD1	14	CASSTGTGMEEQFF	TGTGCCAGCAGCACCGGGACAGGGATGGAGGAGCAGTTCTTC
once	TRBV6-5	TRBJ2-6	.	16	CASSYQGGLGANVLTF	TGTGCCAGCAGTTACCAGGGCGGCCTTGGGGCCAACGTCCTGACTTTC
.	TRBV5-1	TRBJ1-6	.	17	CASSLRGRDGRNSPLHF	TGCGCCAGCAGCTTAAGAGGGCGGGACGGACGAAATTCACCCCTCCACTTT
few	TRBV12-3/TRBV12-4	TRBJ1-1	.	11	CASSSYTEAFF	TGTGCCAGCAGTTCATACACTGAAGCTTTCTTT
.	TRBV3-1/TRBV3-2	TRBJ1-5	TRBD1	15	CASSSDRVGGQPQHF	TGTGCCAGCAGTTCGGACAGGGTGGGAGGTCAGCCCCAGCATTTT
.	TRBV5-1	TRBJ2-5	TRBD1	14	CASSLQGGQETQYF	TGCGCCAGCAGCTTACAGGGGGGCCAAGAGACCCAGTACTTC
.	TRBV5-1	TRBJ1-5	TRBD1	15	CASSLAQGANQPQHF	TGCGCCAGCAGCTTGGCACAGGGGGCTAATCAGCCCCAGCATTTT
.	TRBV19	TRBJ1-2	TRBD1	16	CASSMGTGTGVSGYTF	TGTGCCAGTAGTATGGGGACCGGGACAGGGGTCTCTGGCTACACCTTC
.	TRBV29-1	TRBJ2-2	.	12	CSVEGVGGELFF	TGCAGCGTTGAAGGAGTTGGCGGGGAGCTGTTTTTT
few	TRBV4-2	TRBJ1-6	.	16	CASSQESPTGNSPLHF	TGTGCCAGCAGCCAAGAATCTCCCACGGGGAATTCACCCCTCCACTTT
.	TRBV4-3	TRBJ1-1	.	13	CASSQLRGTEAFF	TGCGCCAGCAGCCAACTTAGGGGGACTGAAGCTTTCTTT
.	TRBV7-9	TRBJ2-7	TRBD1	15	CASSLGTGGPNEQYF	TGTGCCAGCAGCTTAGGGACAGGGGGGCCCAACGAGCAGTACTTC
.	TRBV11-2	TRBJ1-1	.	17	CASGSPREEGSGTEAFF	TGTGCCAGCGGCTCCCCCCGAGAGGAAGGAAGCGGCACTGAAGCTTTCTTT
once	TRBV30	TRBJ2-5	TRBD2	10	CAWGEGIQYF	TGTGCCTGGGGGGAGGGTATCCAGTACTTC
.	TRBV18	TRBJ2-1	.	15	CASSLPGHLSNEQFF	TGTGCCAGCTCACTCCCGGGACACCTTAGCAATGAGCAGTTCTTC
.	TRBV9	TRBJ1-1	.	13	CASSVGPGIGAFF	TGTGCCAGCAGCGTGGGTCCCGGGATCGGCGCTTTCTTT
once	TRBV30	TRBJ1-6	.	14	CAWSGGQYNSPLHF	TGTGCCTGGAGTGGGGGGCAGTATAATTCACCCCTCCACTTT
.	TRBV7-8	TRBJ2-7	TRBD2	15	CASSQAGGIGYEQYF	TGTGCCAGCAGCCAAGCGGGGGGGATAGGATACGAGCAGTACTTC
.	TRBV11-3	TRBJ2-1	TRBD2	14	CASSLAGGPVEQFF	TGTGCCAGCAGCTTGGCGGGGGGGCCGGTTGAGCAGTTCTTC
once	TRBV7-2	TRBJ2-1	.	17	CASSLVPRASSGNEQFF	TGTGCCAGCAGCTTAGTTCCGCGGGCGTCTAGTGGCAATGAGCAGTTCTTC
.	TRBV7-2	TRBJ2-5	TRBD2	14	CASSIAGGGETQYF	TGTGCCAGCAGCATCGCGGGGGGCGGTGAGACCCAGTACTTC
.	TRBV4-1	TRBJ2-1	.	16	CASSQEGAYPGDEQFF	TGCGCCAGCAGCCAAGAGGGAGCTTACCCCGGGGATGAGCAGTTCTTC
.	TRBV5-1	TRBJ1-6	TRBD1	15	CASTLGGDSYSPLHF	TGCGCCAGCACCTTGGGGGGGGACAGTTATTCACCCCTCCACTTT
.	TRBV19	TRBJ1-5	TRBD1	14	CASRARQGFQPQHF	TGTGCCAGTAGGGCTCGACAGGGGTTTCAGCCCCAGCATTTT
.	TRBV5-4	TRBJ2-1	TRBD1	15	CASSPGTGGPNEQFF	TGTGCCAGCAGCCCCGGGACAGGGGGCCCCAATGAGCAGTTCTTC
.	TRBV18	TRBJ1-6	TRBD1	19	CASSPTQGASTAGNSPLHF	TGTGCCAGCTCACCTACACAGGGGGCCTCGACTGCGGGCAATTCACCCCTCCACTTT
.	TRBV7-9	TRBJ2-2	.	15	CASSPRASNGGELFF	TGTGCCAGCAGCCCCAGGGCTTCGAATGGCGGGGAGCTGTTTTTT
.	TRBV5-3	TRBJ1-3	TRBD1	23	CARAATGGLFDLDTPGPCDTIYF	TGTGCCAGAGCCGCGACAGGGGGCCTATTCGACCTGGATACGCCTGGACCCTGTGACACCATATATTTT
.	TRBV5-1	TRBJ1-1	.	14	CASSLAEGRTEAFF	TGCGCCAGCAGCTTGGCCGAAGGGAGAACTGAAGCTTTCTTT
once	TRBV27	TRBJ2-1	TRBD1	19	CASSLHGPGQVFNYNEQFF	TGTGCCAGCAGCTTGCACGGGCCGGGACAGGTCTTCAATTACAATGAGCAGTTCTTC
.	TRBV19	TRBJ1-3	.	20	CASSILGGGVAALSGNTIYF	TGTGCCAGTAGTATTCTAGGTGGAGGGGTTGCGGCTCTATCGGGAAACACCATATATTTT